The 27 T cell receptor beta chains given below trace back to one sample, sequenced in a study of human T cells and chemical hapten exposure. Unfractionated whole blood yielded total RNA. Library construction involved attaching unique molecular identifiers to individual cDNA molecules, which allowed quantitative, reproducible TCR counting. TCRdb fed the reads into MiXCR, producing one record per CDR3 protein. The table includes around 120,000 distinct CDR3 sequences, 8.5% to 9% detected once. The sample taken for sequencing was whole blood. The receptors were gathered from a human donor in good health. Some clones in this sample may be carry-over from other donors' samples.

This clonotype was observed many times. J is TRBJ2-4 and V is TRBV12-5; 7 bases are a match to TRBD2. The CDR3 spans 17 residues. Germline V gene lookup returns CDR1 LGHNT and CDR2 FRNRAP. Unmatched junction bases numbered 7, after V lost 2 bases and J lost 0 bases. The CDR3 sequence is CASGLPRDYLAKNIQYF. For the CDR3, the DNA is TGTGCTAGTGGTTTGCCCCGGGACTACCTAGCCAAAAACATTCAGTACTTC.

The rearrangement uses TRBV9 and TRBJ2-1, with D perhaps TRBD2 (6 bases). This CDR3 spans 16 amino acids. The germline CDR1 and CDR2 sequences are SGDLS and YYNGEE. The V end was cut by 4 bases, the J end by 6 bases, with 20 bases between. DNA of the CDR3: TGTGCCAGCAGCCAACGGACTAAACCCTCTTCCAATGAGCAGTTCTTC. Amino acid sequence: CASSQRTKPSSNEQFF. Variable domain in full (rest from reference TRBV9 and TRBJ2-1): DSGVTQTPKHLITATGQRVTLRCSPRSGDLSVYWYQQSLDQGLQFLIQYYNGEERAKGNILERFSAQQFPDLHSELNLSSLELGDSALYFCASSQRTKPSSNEQFFGPGTRLTVL.

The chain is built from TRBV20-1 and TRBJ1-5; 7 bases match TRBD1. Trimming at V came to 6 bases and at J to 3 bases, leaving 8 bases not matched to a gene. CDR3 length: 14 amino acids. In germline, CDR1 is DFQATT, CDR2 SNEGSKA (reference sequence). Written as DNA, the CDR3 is TGCAGTGCGGCCCGGACAGGACTCAATCAGCCCCAGCATTTT. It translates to CSAARTGLNQPQHF.

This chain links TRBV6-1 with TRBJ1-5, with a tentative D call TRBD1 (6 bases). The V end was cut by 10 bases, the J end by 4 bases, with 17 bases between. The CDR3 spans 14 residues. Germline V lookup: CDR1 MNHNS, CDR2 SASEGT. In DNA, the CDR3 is TGTGCCAACCGGGAAACAGGGAAGAATCAGCCCCAGCATTTT. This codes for CANRETGKNQPQHF.

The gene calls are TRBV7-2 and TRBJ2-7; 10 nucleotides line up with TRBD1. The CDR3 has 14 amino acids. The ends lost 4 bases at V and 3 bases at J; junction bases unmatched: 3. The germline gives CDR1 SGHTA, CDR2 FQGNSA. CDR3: CASSSRTGGYEQYF. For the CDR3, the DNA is TGTGCCAGCAGCTCCAGGACAGGGGGCTACGAGCAGTACTTC.

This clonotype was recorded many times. The CDR3 here is CASMGTGNTIYF. The CDR3 DNA sequence: TGTGCCAGCATGGGTACTGGAAACACCATATATTTT. The rearrangement joins TRBV27 to TRBJ1-3; D remains ambiguous. The germline V gene has CDR1 MNHEY and CDR2 SMNVEV (reference sequence). V gave up 7 bases and J gave up 2 bases, with 6 bases separating them. The CDR3 extends over 12 amino acids.

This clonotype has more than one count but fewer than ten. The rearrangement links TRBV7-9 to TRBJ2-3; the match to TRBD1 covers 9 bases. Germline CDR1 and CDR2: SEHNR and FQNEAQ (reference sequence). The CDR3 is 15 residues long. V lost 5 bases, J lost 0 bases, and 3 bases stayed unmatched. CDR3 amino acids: CASSEGQGSTDTQYF. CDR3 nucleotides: TGTGCCAGCAGCGAGGGACAGGGAAGCACAGATACGCAGTATTTT.

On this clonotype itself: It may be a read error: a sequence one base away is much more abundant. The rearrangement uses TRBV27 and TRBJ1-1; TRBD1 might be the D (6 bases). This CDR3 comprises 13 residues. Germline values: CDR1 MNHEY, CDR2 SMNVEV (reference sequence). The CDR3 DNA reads TGTGCCAGCAGTGGGACATGGAACACTGAAGCTATCTTT. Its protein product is CASSGTWNTEAIF.

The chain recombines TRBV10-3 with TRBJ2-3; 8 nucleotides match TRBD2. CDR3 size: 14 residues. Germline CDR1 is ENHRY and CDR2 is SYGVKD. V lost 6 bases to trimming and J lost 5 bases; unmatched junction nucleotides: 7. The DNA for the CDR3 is TGTGCCATCAGGGGCGGACTAGCAGTAGATACGCAGTATTTT. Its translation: CAIRGGLAVDTQYF.

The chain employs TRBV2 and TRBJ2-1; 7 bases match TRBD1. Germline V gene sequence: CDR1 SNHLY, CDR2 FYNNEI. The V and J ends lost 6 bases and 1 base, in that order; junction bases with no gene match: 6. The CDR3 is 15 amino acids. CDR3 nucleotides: TGTGCCAGCAGAGATCCGGGACAGTCCTACAATGAGCAGTTCTTC. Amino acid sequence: CASRDPGQSYNEQFF.

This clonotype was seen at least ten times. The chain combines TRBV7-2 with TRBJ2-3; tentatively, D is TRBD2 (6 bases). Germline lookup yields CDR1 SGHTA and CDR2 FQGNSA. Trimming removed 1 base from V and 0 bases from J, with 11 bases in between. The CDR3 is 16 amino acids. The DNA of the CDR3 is TGTGCCAGCAGCTTAGTGCCGCGGGAAAGCACAGATACGCAGTATTTT. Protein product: CASSLVPRESTDTQYF.

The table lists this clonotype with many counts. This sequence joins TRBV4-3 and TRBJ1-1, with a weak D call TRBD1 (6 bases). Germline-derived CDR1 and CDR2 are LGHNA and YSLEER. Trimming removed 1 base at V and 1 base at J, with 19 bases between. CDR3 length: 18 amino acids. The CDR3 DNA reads TGCGCCAGCAGCCAAGGACCGGGGGCGGAAATGAGGAACACTGAAGCTTTCTTT. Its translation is CASSQGPGAEMRNTEAFF.

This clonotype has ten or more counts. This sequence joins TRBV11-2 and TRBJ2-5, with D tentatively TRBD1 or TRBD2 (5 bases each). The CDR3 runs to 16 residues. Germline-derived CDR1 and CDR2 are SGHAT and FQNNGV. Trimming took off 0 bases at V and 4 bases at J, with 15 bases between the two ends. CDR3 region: CASSLDFGGTRETQYF. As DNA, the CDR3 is TGTGCCAGCAGCTTAGATTTTGGGGGTACCAGAGAGACCCAGTACTTC.

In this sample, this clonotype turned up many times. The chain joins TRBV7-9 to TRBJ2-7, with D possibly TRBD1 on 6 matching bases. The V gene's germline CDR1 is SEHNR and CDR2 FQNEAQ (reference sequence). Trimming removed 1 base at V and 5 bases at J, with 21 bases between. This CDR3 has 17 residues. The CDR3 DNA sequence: TGTGCCAGCAGCTTAGAGGGACAAGGCCTTCTCCTTCACGAGCAGTACTTC. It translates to CASSLEGQGLLLHEQYF.

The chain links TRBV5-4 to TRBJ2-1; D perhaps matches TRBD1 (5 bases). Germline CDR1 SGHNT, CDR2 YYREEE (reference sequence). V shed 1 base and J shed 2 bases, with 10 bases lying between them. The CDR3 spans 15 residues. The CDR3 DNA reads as TGTGCCAGCAGCTTGCCCGGCAGGGCCTACAATGAGCAGTTCTTC. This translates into CASSLPGRAYNEQFF.

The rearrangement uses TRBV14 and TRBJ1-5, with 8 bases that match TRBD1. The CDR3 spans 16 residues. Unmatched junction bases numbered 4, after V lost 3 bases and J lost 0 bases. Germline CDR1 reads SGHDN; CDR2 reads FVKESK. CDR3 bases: TGTGCCAGCAGCCACGACAGGGGCCCTAGCAATCAGCCCCAGCATTTT. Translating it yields CASSHDRGPSNQPQHF.

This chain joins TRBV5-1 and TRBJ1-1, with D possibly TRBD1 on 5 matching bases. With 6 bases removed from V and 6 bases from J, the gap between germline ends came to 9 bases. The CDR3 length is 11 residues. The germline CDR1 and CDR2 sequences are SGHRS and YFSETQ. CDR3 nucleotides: TGCGCCAGCATTTCAGGGTCTGAAGCTTTCTTT. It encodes CASISGSEAFF. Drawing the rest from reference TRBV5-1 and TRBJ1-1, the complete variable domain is KAGVTQTPRYLIKTRGQQVTLSCSPISGHRSVSWYQQTPGQGLQFLFEYFSETQRNKGNFPGRFSGRQFSNSRSEMNVSTLELGDSALYLCASISGSEAFFGQGTRLTVV.

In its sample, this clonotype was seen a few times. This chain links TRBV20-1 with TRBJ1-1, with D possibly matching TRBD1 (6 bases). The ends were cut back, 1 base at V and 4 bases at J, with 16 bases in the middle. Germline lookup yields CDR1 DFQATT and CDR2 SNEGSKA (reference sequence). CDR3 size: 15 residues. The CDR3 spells CSARVGPGEITEAFF. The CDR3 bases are TGCAGTGCTAGAGTGGGTCCAGGGGAGATCACTGAAGCTTTCTTT.

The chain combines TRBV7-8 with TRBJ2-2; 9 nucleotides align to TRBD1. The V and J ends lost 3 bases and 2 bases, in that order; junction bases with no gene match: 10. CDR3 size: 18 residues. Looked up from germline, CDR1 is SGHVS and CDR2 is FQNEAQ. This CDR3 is CASSFQSGTGFNTGELFF. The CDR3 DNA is TGTGCCAGCAGCTTTCAAAGTGGGACAGGGTTTAACACCGGGGAGCTGTTTTTT.

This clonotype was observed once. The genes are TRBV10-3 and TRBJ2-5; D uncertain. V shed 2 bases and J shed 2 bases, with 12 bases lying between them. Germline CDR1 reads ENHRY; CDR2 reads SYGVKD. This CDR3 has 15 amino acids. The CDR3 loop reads CAISEKLAVQETQYF. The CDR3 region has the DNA TGTGCCATCAGTGAGAAGTTGGCTGTACAAGAGACCCAGTACTTC.

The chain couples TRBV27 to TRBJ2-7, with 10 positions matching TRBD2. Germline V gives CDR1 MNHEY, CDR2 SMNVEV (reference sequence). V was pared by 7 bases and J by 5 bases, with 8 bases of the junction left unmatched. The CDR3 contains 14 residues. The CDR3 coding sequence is TGTGCCAGCAACATAGCGGGGGGCCCCCACGAGCAGTACTTC. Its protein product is CASNIAGGPHEQYF.

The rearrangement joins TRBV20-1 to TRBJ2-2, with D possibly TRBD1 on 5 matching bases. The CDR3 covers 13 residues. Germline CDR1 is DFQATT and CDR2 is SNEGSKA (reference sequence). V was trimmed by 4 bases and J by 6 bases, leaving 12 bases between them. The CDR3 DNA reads TGCAGTGCTATCCATCAGGGCCCCGGGGAGCTGTTTTTT. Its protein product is CSAIHQGPGELFF.

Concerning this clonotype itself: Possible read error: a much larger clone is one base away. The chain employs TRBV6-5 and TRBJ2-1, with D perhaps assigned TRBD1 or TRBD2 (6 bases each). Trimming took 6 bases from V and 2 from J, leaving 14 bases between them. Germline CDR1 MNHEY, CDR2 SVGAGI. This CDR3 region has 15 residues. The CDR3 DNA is TGTGCCAGCAGACGCCGACGGGGGCCCTACAATGAGCAGTTCTTC. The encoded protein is CASRRRRGPYNEQFF.

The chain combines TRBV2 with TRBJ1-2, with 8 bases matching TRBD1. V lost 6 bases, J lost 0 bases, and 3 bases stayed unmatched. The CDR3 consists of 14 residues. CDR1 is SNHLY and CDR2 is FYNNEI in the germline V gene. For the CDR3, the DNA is TGTGCCAGCAGCGGGACAGGAACTAACTATGGCTACACCTTC. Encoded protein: CASSGTGTNYGYTF.

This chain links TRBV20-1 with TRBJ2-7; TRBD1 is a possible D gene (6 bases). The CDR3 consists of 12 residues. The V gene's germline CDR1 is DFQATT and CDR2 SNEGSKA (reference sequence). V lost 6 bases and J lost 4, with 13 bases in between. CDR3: CSALGGQYEQYF. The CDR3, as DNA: TGCAGTGCCTTGGGCGGACAGTACGAGCAGTACTTC.

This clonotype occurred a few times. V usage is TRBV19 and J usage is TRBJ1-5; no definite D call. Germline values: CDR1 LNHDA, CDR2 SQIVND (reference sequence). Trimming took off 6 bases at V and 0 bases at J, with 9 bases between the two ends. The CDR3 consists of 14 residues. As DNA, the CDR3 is TGTGCCAGTAGCAAGGAATATAGCAATCAGCCCCAGCATTTT. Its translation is CASSKEYSNQPQHF.

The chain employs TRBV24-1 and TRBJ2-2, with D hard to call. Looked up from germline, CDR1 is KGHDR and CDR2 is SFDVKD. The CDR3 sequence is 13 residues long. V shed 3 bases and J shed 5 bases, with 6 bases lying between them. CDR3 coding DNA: TGTGCCACCAGTGATAGCCCGACCGGGGAGCTGTTTTTT. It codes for CATSDSPTGELFF.